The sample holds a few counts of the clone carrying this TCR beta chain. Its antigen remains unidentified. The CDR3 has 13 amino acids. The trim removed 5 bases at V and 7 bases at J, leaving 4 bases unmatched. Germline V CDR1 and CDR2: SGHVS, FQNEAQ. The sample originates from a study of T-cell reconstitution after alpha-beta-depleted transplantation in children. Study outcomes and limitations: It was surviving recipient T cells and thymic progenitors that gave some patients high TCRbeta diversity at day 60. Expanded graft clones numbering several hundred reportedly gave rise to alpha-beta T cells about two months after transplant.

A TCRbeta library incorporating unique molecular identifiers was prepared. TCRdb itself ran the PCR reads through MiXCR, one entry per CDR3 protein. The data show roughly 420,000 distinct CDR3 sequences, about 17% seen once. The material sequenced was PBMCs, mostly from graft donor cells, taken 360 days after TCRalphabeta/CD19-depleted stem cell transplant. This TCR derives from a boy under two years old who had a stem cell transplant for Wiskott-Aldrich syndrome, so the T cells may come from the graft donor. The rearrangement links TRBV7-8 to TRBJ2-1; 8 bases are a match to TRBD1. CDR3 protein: CASSMGQENEQFF. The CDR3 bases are TGTGCCAGCAGCATGGGACAGGAGAATGAGCAGTTCTTC.